A selection of T cell receptor beta chains follows, all from one sample in a study of Graves' ophthalmopathy and Graves' hyperthyroidism. Each CDR3 protein gets one entry after TCRdb re-called the multiplex PCR reads with MiXCR. Here the sample spans approximately 1.2 million distinct CDR3 sequences, 35% to 40% being singletons. Source material: peripheral blood or thyroid tissue (not recorded which). These receptors were collected from an adult man with Graves' hyperthyroidism. The CDR3 runs from the conserved cysteine through the conserved F or W. Each record gives: D gene, J gene, clone size, V gene, CDR3 protein, CDR3 DNA. A D gene is named only where the DNA matches it firmly. The listing skips clone size in some rows; elsewhere it reads once, few, many or a size class.

>NA|TRBJ1-3|few|TRBV7-8
CAGSPGQPSGNTIYF
TGTGCCGGCAGCCCTGGACAGCCCTCCGGAAACACCATATATTTT
>NA|TRBJ2-6|NA|TRBV10-3
CAIGWTAQHSGANVLTF
TGTGCCATCGGTTGGACAGCTCAACACTCTGGGGCCAACGTCCTGACTTTC
>TRBD1|TRBJ2-7|many|TRBV12-3/TRBV12-4
CASSGLTGSYEQYF
TGTGCCAGCAGTGGCTTGACAGGGTCCTACGAGCAGTACTTC
>NA|TRBJ1-6|few|TRBV5-4
CASSSPGANSPLHF
TGTGCCAGCAGCTCCCCGGGGGCCAATTCACCCCTCCACTTT
>NA|TRBJ2-3|NA|TRBV7-9
CASSPRSKSTDTQYF
TGTGCCAGCAGCCCGAGGTCCAAAAGCACAGATACGCAGTATTTT
>NA|TRBJ1-5|NA|TRBV9
CASSVGWDQETQHF
TGTGCCAGCAGCGTAGGATGGGACCAAGAGACCCAGCATTTT
>TRBD1|TRBJ1-6|few|TRBV19
CASSRNIGTGAENSPLHF
TGTGCCAGTAGTCGTAACATCGGGACAGGGGCGGAAAATTCACCCCTCCACTTT
>TRBD1|TRBJ1-2|NA|TRBV12-3/TRBV12-4
CASSPLDRGRGYGYTF
TGTGCCAGCAGTCCCCTAGACAGGGGAAGGGGCTATGGCTACACCTTC
>NA|TRBJ1-5|many|TRBV7-9
CASSLLGGGNQPQHF
TGTGCCAGCAGCTTACTCGGAGGGGGCAATCAGCCCCAGCATTTT
>TRBD1|TRBJ1-6|NA|TRBV7-9
CASSQDQRRKGARRDSPLHF
TGCGCCAGCAGCCAAGATCAGAGACGGAAGGGGGCGAGACGGGATTCACCCCTCCACTTT
>NA|TRBJ2-2|few|TRBV6-2/TRBV6-3
CATTLGGELFF
TGTGCCACCACGCTTGGAGGGGAGCTGTTTTTT
>TRBD1|TRBJ1-2|many|TRBV20-1
CSAPTGTSYGYTF
TGCAGTGCTCCGACAGGGACGAGCTATGGCTACACCTTC
>NA|TRBJ1-6|NA|TRBV7-3
CASSPDLGGSPLHF
TGTGCCAGCAGCCCAGATTTGGGTGGTTCACCCCTCCACTTT
>TRBD1|TRBJ2-2|NA|TRBV9
CASSVVQGQDTGELFF
TGTGCCAGCAGCGTAGTACAGGGACAGGACACCGGGGAGCTGTTTTTT
>NA|TRBJ1-6|NA|TRBV6-6
CASSYSTGMGNSPLHF
TGTGCCAGCAGCTACTCGACAGGTATGGGTAATTCACCCCTCCACTTT
>NA|TRBJ2-7|NA|TRBV20-1
CSGTGAGLYEQYF
TGCAGTGGAACGGGGGCAGGGCTCTACGAGCAGTACTTC
>NA|TRBJ2-6|many|TRBV7-2
CASSPNAGANVLTF
TGTGCCAGCAGCCCTAACGCTGGGGCCAACGTCCTGACTTTC
>NA|TRBJ2-7|NA|TRBV7-3
CASNPGQGLGEQYF
TGTGCCAGCAACCCGGGACAAGGCCTAGGCGAGCAGTACTTC
>NA|TRBJ1-2|NA|TRBV15
CATSVHFGVAGYTF
TGTGCCACCAGCGTCCATTTTGGGGTGGCTGGCTACACCTTC
>TRBD1|TRBJ2-5|many|TRBV15
CATSRDPTGAETQYF
TGTGCCACCAGCAGAGACCCGACAGGGGCAGAGACCCAGTACTTC
>NA|TRBJ2-7|few|TRBV4-3
CASSQDARFGSYEQYF
TGCGCCAGCAGCCAAGATGCGCGGTTCGGGTCCTACGAGCAGTACTTC
>NA|TRBJ1-2|many|TRBV5-1
CASSLAGTPTLGYTF
TGCGCCAGCAGCCTGGCCGGGACTCCCACTTTGGGCTACACCTTC
>TRBD1|TRBJ2-2|few|TRBV5-5
CASSAPGTGSSGELFF
TGTGCCAGCAGCGCCCCCGGGACAGGGTCCAGCGGGGAGCTGTTTTTT
>NA|TRBJ1-6|NA|TRBV10-3
CAIGGGPPHF
TGTGCCATCGGGGGCGGACCCCCCCACTTT
>NA|TRBJ1-2|NA|TRBV29-1
CSVTDRPQRYGYTF
TGCAGCGTAACCGACAGACCTCAACGGTATGGCTACACCTTC
>NA|TRBJ1-4|many|TRBV6-5
CASRPEQGKLFF
TGTGCCAGCAGGCCCGAACAGGGTAAACTGTTTTTT
>NA|TRBJ2-2|once|TRBV7-6
CASSLLLDGSGGELFF
TGTGCCAGCAGCTTACTGTTGGACGGGAGTGGCGGGGAGCTGTTTTTT
>NA|TRBJ2-7|NA|TRBV29-1
CSVGVVDEQYF
TGCAGCGTTGGGGTTGTGGACGAGCAGTACTTC
>NA|TRBJ1-1|many|TRBV7-9
CASSPTAGNTEAFF
TGTGCCAGCAGTCCCACAGCGGGAAACACTGAAGCTTTCTTT
>NA|TRBJ2-2|many|TRBV9
CASSVLDTGELFF
TGTGCCAGCAGCGTCCTTGACACCGGGGAGCTGTTTTTT
>NA|TRBJ1-2|few|TRBV7-9
CASSLQVVYTF
TGTGCCAGCAGCTTACAGGTTGTCTACACCTTC
>TRBD1|TRBJ2-6|NA|TRBV25-1
CASSQREDRVRGANVLTF
TGTGCCAGCAGCCAACGGGAAGACAGGGTGCGTGGGGCCAACGTCCTGACTTTC
>NA|TRBJ2-7|NA|TRBV9
CASSSQRGEQYF
TGTGCCAGCAGCTCCCAAAGGGGCGAGCAGTACTTC
>NA|TRBJ2-5|few|TRBV20-1
CSASLNQGTQYF
TGCAGTGCCAGCCTTAACCAGGGGACCCAGTACTTC
>NA|TRBJ1-3|few|TRBV5-6
CASSLKGIGNTIYF
TGTGCCAGCAGCTTGAAAGGGATTGGAAACACCATATATTTT
>TRBD1|TRBJ2-7|few|TRBV9
CASSGEQGSNSYEQYF
TGTGCCAGCAGCGGAGAACAGGGGTCCAACTCCTACGAGCAGTACTTC
>NA|TRBJ1-4|NA|TRBV7-9
CASSLGGERNEKLFF
TGTGCCAGCAGCTTAGGCGGAGAAAGGAATGAAAAACTGTTTTTT
>NA|TRBJ2-6|few|TRBV7-2
CASSLARGANVLTF
TGTGCCAGCAGCTTAGCTCGGGGGGCCAACGTCCTGACTTTC
>TRBD1|TRBJ2-2|NA|TRBV12-3/TRBV12-4
CASSQTGGLGELFF
TGTGCCAGCAGTCAAACAGGGGGCCTAGGGGAGCTGTTTTTT
>NA|TRBJ1-4|many|TRBV20-1
CSAAPLGTNEKLFF
TGCAGTGCTGCCCCGTTGGGAACTAATGAAAAACTGTTTTTT
>NA|TRBJ2-6|many|TRBV6-2/TRBV6-3
CASSLMVSGANVLTF
TGTGCCAGCAGTTTAATGGTCTCTGGGGCCAACGTCCTGACTTTC
>TRBD1|TRBJ1-1|NA|TRBV20-1
CSAADRGRRTEAFF
TGCAGTGCCGCGGACAGGGGGCGTCGGACTGAAGCCTTCTTT
>NA|TRBJ1-2|once|TRBV29-1
CSVDGEGGGYTF
TGCAGCGTTGATGGGGAGGGGGGTGGCTACACCTTC
>NA|TRBJ1-2|many|TRBV14
CASSQGSGDYGYTF
TGTGCCAGCAGCCAAGGGTCGGGTGACTATGGCTACACCTTC
>TRBD1|TRBJ2-7|NA|TRBV29-1
CSVEPLGGRDEQYF
TGCAGCGTTGAACCCCTAGGGGGCAGGGACGAGCAGTACTTC
>NA|TRBJ2-5|many|TRBV5-8
CASSGGSRKQETQYF
TGTGCCAGCAGCGGGGGCAGCCGCAAGCAAGAGACCCAGTACTTC
>TRBD1|TRBJ1-4|few|TRBV20-1
CSGRTGTNEKLFF
TGCAGTGGCCGGACAGGGACTAATGAAAAACTGTTTTTT
>NA|TRBJ2-5|NA|TRBV25-1
CASTPRLSRETQYF
TGTGCCAGCACCCCGCGACTCTCGAGGGAGACCCAGTACTTC